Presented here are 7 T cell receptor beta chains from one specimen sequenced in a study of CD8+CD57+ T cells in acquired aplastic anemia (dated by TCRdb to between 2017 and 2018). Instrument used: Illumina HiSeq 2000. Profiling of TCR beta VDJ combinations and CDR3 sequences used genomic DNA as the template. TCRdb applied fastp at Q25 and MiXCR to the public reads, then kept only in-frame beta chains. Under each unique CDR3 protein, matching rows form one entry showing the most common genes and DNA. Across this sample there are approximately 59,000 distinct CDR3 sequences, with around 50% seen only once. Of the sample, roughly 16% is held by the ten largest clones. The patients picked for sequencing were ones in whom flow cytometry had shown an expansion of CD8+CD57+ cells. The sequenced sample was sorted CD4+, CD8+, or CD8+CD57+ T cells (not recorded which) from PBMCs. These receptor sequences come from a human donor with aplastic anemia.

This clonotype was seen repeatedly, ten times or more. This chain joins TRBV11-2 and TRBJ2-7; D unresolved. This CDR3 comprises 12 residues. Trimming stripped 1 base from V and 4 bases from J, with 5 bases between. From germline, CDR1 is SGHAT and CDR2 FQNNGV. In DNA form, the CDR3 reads TGTGCCAGCAGCTTAGTCAATTACGAGCAGTACTTC. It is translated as CASSLVNYEQYF.

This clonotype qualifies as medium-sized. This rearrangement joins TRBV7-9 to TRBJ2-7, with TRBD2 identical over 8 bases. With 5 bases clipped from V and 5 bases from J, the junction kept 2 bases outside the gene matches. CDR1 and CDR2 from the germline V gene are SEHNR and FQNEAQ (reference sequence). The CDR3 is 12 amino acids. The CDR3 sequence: CASSLGGDEQYF. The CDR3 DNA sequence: TGTGCCAGCAGCCTCGGGGGGGACGAGCAGTACTTC.

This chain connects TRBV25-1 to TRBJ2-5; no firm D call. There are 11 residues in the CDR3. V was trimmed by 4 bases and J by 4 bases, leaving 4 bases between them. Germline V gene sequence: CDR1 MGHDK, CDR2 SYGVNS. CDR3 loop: CASSVLETQYF. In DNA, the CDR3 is TGTGCCAGCAGTGTTCTAGAGACCCAGTACTTC.

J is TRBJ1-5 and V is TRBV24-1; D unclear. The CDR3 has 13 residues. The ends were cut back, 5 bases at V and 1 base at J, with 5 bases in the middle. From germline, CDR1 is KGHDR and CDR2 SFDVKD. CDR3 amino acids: CATSVGSNQPQHF. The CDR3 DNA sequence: TGTGCCACCAGTGTAGGGAGCAATCAGCCCCAGCATTTT.

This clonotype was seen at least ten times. The CDR3 sequence is CASSLEDTSLETQYF. CDR3 coding DNA: TGTGCCAGCAGCTTAGAGGACACCTCCCTGGAGACCCAGTACTTC. The rearrangement joins TRBV7-9 to TRBJ2-5; D perhaps matches TRBD1 (5 bases). The CDR3 consists of 15 residues. Germline CDR1 reads SEHNR; CDR2 reads FQNEAQ (reference sequence). V lost 1 base and J lost 5, with 14 bases in between. Using reference TRBV7-9 and TRBJ2-5 for the parts outside the CDR3, the full variable domain is DTGVSQNPRHKITKRGQNVTFRCDPISEHNRLYWYRQTLGQGPEFLTYFQNEAQLEKSRLLSDRFSAERPKGSFSTLEIQRTEQGDSAMYLCASSLEDTSLETQYFGPGTRLLVL.

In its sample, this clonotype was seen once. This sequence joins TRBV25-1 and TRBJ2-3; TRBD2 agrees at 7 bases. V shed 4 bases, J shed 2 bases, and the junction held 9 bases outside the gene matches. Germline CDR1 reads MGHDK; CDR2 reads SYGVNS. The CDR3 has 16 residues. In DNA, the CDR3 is TGTGCCAGCAGTGCCCTTGGGGAGGGCAACACAGATACGCAGTATTTT. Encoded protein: CASSALGEGNTDTQYF. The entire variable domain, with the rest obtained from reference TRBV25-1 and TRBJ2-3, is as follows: EADIYQTPRYLVIGTGKKITLECSQTMGHDKMYWYQQDPGMELHLIHYSYGVNSTEKGDLSSESTVSRIRTEHFPLTLESARPSHTSQYLCASSALGEGNTDTQYFGPGTRLTVL.

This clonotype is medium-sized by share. The CDR3 is CAINTGGAGEAFF. The CDR3 DNA reads TGTGCCATCAACACAGGGGGCGCGGGTGAAGCTTTCTTT. V gene TRBV10-3 combines with J gene TRBJ1-1; TRBD1 matches at 9 bases. The germline V gene has CDR1 ENHRY and CDR2 SYGVKD. The CDR3 runs to 13 residues. The V and J ends lost 7 bases and 7 bases, in that order; junction bases with no gene match: 7.